Each of the 14 T cell receptor beta chains below was sequenced from the same sample in a study of tumor and adjacent non-tumor tissue in lung cancer. TCRbeta libraries were built with three rounds of nested PCR, modified from ARM-PCR. TCRdb processed the multiplex PCR reads anew with MiXCR; each CDR3 protein has one entry. The data hold about 80,000 distinct CDR3 sequences, with around 80% observed a single time. The template was RNA from unsorted bulk tissue. The sequenced material came from lung tumor tissue. These receptors were taken from a woman aged 45-60 years with non-small cell lung cancer.

The count of this clonotype is one. The germline gene is not matched at one end of the junction; a read error may be the cause. The gene calls are TRBV29-1 and TRBJ1-2, with TRBD1 matching over 7 bases. This CDR3 contains 16 residues. Germline assignment: CDR1 SQVTM and CDR2 ANQGSEA. The chain's CDR3 is CSVEDWGRGDLYGYTF. CDR3 sequence (DNA): TGCAGCGTGGAAGATTGGGGCAGGGGGGACCTCTATGGCTACACCTTC.

The CDR3 here is CASSFGSTYEQYF. The CDR3, as DNA: TGTGCCAGCAGCTTCGGGTCTACCTACGAGCAGTACTTC. The rearrangement joins TRBV5-6 to TRBJ2-7; no firm D call. Trimming left V 2 bases short and J 2 bases short, with 8 bases between. The CDR3 is 13 amino acids. Germline-derived CDR1 and CDR2 are SGHDT and YYEEEE.

This clonotype was recorded only once. At one end, the junction sequence differs from germline, possibly due to a read error. The gene calls are TRBV10-2 and TRBJ2-1; 7 bases fit TRBD2. Germline V gives CDR1 WSHSY, CDR2 SAAADI. The length of the CDR3 is 14 residues. CDR3 bases: TGCACCAGCACGGAAGGAGGGACTAACAATGAGCAGTTCTTC. Amino acid sequence: CTSTEGGTNNEQFF.

This clonotype showed up many times. The V gene is TRBV29-1, the J gene TRBJ1-2; D call uncertain. Germline values: CDR1 SQVTM, CDR2 ANQGSEA. The V end lost 3 bases, the J end lost 2 bases, and 7 bases lay between the germline ends. The CDR3 contains 12 residues. Here the CDR3 reads CSVELSNYGYTF. In DNA form, the CDR3 reads TGCAGCGTTGAGTTGTCCAACTATGGCTACACCTTC. Full variable domain (rest looked up from reference TRBV29-1 and TRBJ1-2): SAVISQKPSRDICQRGTSLTIQCQVDSQVTMMFWYRQQPGQSLTLIATANQGSEATYESGFVIDKFPISRPNLTFSTLTVSNMSPEDSSIYLCSVELSNYGYTFGSGTRLTVV.

Concerning this clonotype itself: At one end, the junction sequence differs from germline, possibly due to a read error. The chain carries TRBV11-2 and TRBJ2-7, with 7 bases identical to TRBD1. The CDR3 consists of 15 residues. Germline assignment: CDR1 SGHAT and CDR2 FQNNGV. The CDR3 nucleotides read TGTGCCAGTAGCTTTGTAGGGGGCGTAACCTACGAGCAATACTTC. It yields the protein CASSFVGGVTYEQYF.

The chain joins TRBV20-1 to TRBJ2-1; the D gene is possibly TRBD2 (5 bases). Germline-derived CDR1 and CDR2 are DFQATT and SNEGSKA (reference sequence). There are 14 residues in the CDR3. Trimming removed 7 bases from V and 1 base from J, with 14 bases in between. In DNA, the CDR3 is TGCAGTGTCGTAGCGCCTTATTCCTACAATGAGCAGTTCTTC. It codes for CSVVAPYSYNEQFF.

The V gene is TRBV29-1, the J gene TRBJ2-7, with TRBD1 matching 8 bases. There are 12 residues in the CDR3. Per the germline V gene, CDR1 is SQVTM and CDR2 is ANQGSEA. The CDR3 DNA reads as TGCAGTATTGGGACAGGAGGCTACGAGCAGTACTTC. Protein product: CSIGTGGYEQYF.

This clonotype was seen many times. Being one base from a much bigger clone, this may be a read error. This chain links TRBV12-3 or TRBV12-4 with TRBJ1-1; D perhaps matches TRBD1 (6 bases). The CDR3 spans 11 residues. CDR3 nucleotides: TGTACCAGCGTGGAGGACAGTGAAGCTTTCTTT. Translating it yields CTSVEDSEAFF.

Remarks on this clonotype: At one boundary the junction diverges from the germline segment, which might be a read error. The V gene is TRBV6-1, the J gene TRBJ2-3; 7 nucleotides align to TRBD2. The CDR3 loop spans 15 amino acids. The germline CDR1 and CDR2 sequences are MNHNS and SASEGT. CDR3 protein: CGSSVSQTSRDTQYF. Written as DNA, the CDR3 is TGTGGCAGCAGTGTCTCTCAGACTAGCAGAGATACGCAGTATTTT.

In the case of this clonotype: The conserved phenylalanine or tryptophan is not found at the CDR3 terminus, so this likely reflects a read error. The limits of the CDR3 on the DNA are not certain, so only TCRdb's listed CDR3 is given. V is TRBV24-1 and J is TRBJ2-1; no check of the table's D call, TRBD2, against the DNA was made. The CDR3 region is 12 residues in length, termini included. Germline V gives CDR1 KGHDR, CDR2 SFDVKD. The CDR3 here is CATSDLSGGHFL.

In the case of this clonotype: The conserved phenylalanine or tryptophan is not found at the CDR3 terminus, so this likely reflects a read error. V is TRBV20-1 and J is TRBJ2-1, with 10 bases matching TRBD2. Germline CDR1 reads DFQATT; CDR2 reads SNEGSKA (reference sequence). The CDR3 consists of 15 residues. V trimming: 1 base; J trimming: 6 bases; junction bases outside the gene matches: 6. The CDR3 bases are TGCAGTGCTAGAGTCCTAGCGGGAGCCCCCAATGAGCAGTTCTAC. Translating gives CSARVLAGAPNEQFY.

As regards this clonotype: The junction departs from germline at one end; a sequencing error may be responsible. V is TRBV6-2 or TRBV6-3 and J is TRBJ1-2; unclear D gene. Per the germline V gene, CDR1 is MNHEY and CDR2 is SVGEGT. This CDR3 has 13 amino acids. As DNA, the CDR3 is TGCGCCAGCATTCCCCCCGGAGGGAATGGCTACACCTTC. Protein sequence: CASIPPGGNGYTF.

Concerning this clonotype: One junction end does not reproduce the germline sequence, and a read error may be involved. This sequence joins TRBV6-5 and TRBJ2-2, with D tentatively TRBD2 (6 bases). This CDR3 has 14 residues. The germline CDR1 and CDR2 sequences are MNHEY and SVGAGI. The CDR3 region has the DNA TGTGCCAGAAGCTGGGACTTTAACACCGTGGAGTTGTTTTTT. It encodes CARSWDFNTVELFF.

This clonotype was seen many times. This chain links TRBV28 with TRBJ1-2; TRBD1 agrees at 8 bases. The germline V gene encodes CDR1 MDHEN and CDR2 SYDVKM. The CDR3 is made up of 12 amino acids. Losses at the gene ends were 7 bases for V and 5 bases for J; bases not matched to a gene: 3. CDR3 loop: CASNTGGYGYTF. CDR3 bases: TGTGCCAGCAATACAGGGGGTTATGGCTACACCTTC.